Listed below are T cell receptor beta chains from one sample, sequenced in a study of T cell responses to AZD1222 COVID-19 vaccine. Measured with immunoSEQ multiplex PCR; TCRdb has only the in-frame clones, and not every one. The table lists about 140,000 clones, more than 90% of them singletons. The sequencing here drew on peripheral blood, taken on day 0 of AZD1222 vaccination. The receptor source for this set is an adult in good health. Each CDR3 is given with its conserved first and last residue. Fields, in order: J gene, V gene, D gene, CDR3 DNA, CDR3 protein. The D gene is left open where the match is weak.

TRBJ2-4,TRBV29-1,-,TGCAGCGTTGAAATTCGAGCGACGGACATTCAGTACTTC,CSVEIRATDIQYF
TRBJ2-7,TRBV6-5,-,TGTGCCAGCAGAGTTAGCGGACTCTACGAGCAGTACTTC,CASRVSGLYEQYF
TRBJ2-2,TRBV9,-,TGTGCCAGCAGCGTAGCGGTGACCGGGGAGCTGTTTTTT,CASSVAVTGELFF
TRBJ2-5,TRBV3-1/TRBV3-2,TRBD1,TGTGCCAGCAGCCCGATGACAGGGGAAGGGGAGACCCAGTACTTC,CASSPMTGEGETQYF
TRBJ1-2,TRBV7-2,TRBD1,TGTGCCAGCAGCCCCCGGACAGGACGAGCTAACTATGGCTACACCTTC,CASSPRTGRANYGYTF
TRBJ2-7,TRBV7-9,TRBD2,TGTGCCAGCAGCTTAGAGTTACTAGCGGGGTCGGCCTACGAGCAGTACTTC,CASSLELLAGSAYEQYF
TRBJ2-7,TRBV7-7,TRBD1,TGTGCTAGCAGCCCTCCTCCGGGACAGGGGAACGACGAGCAGTACTTC,CASSPPPGQGNDEQYF
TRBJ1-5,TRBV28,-,TGTGCCAGCAGGCATGGCGGTACTAGCAATCAGCCCCAGCATTTT,CASRHGGTSNQPQHF
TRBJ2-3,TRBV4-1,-,TGCGCCAGCAGCCAGACCCACGGAGCAGTCACAGATACGCAGTATTTT,CASSQTHGAVTDTQYF
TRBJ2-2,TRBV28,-,TGTGCCAGCAGTTGGACTTCCGCGAACACCGGGGAGCTGTTTTTT,CASSWTSANTGELFF